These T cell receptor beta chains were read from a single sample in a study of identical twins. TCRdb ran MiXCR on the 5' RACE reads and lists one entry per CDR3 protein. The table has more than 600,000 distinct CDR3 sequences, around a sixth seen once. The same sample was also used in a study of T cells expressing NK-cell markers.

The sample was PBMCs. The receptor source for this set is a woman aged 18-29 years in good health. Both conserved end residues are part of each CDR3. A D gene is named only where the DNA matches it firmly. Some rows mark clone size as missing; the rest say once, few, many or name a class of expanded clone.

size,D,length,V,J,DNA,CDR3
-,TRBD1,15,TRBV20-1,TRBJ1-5,TGCAGTGCCCTCAAGACAGGGGGCTCCAGTCAGCCCCAGCATTTT,CSALKTGGSSQPQHF
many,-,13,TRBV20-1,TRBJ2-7,TGCAGTGCTAGAGACGGTTCCTCCTACGAGCAGTACTTC,CSARDGSSYEQYF
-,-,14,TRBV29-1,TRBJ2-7,TGCAGCGTTGAAGCCCAATCCCCACCCTACGAGCAGTACTTC,CSVEAQSPPYEQYF
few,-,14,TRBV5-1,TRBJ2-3,TGCGCCAGCAGCTTTCCTTCCCCCGGGGATACGCAGTATTTT,CASSFPSPGDTQYF
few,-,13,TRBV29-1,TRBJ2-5,TGCAGCGTATTAGCTAGGATCCAAGAGACCCAGTACTTC,CSVLARIQETQYF
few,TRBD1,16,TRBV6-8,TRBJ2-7,TGTGCCAGCAGTCCACCCTCCGGGACAGGGATTTACGAGCAGTACTTC,CASSPPSGTGIYEQYF
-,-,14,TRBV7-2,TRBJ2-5,TGTGCCAGCAGCTTAAGGGGCGTGGAGGAGACCCAGTACTTC,CASSLRGVEETQYF
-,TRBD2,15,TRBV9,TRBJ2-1,TGTGCCAGCAGCTTGAGCGGGAGAGGGTACAATGAGCAGTTCTTC,CASSLSGRGYNEQFF
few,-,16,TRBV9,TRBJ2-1,TGTGCCAGCAGCGTCACCACAGGGGAGGTGGACAATGAGCAGTTCTTC,CASSVTTGEVDNEQFF
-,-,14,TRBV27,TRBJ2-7,TGTGCCAGCAGGCAGCCGGGGGCCGGCGCCGAGCAGTACTTC,CASRQPGAGAEQYF
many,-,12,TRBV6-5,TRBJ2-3,TGTGCCAGCAGTCAAATGGGAGATACGCAGTATTTT,CASSQMGDTQYF
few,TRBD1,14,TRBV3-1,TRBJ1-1,TGTGCCAGCAGCCAGACAGGGGGTGACACTGAAGCTTTCTTT,CASSQTGGDTEAFF
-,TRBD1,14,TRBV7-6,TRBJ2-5,TGTGCCAGCAGCCACCCAGGGGGCCAAGAGACCCAGTACTTC,CASSHPGGQETQYF
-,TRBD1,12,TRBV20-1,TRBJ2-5,TGCAGTGCTCGACAGGGGGCCGGGACCCAGTACTTC,CSARQGAGTQYF
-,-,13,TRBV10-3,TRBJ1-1,TGTGCCATCGGTATCGGGGAGAACACTGAAGCTTTCTTT,CAIGIGENTEAFF
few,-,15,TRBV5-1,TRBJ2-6,TGCGCCAGCAGACAGGCAAGCTCTGGGGCCAACGTCCTGACTTTC,CASRQASSGANVLTF
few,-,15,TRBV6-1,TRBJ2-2,TGTGCCAGCAGTCCCCCCGGGATCGGGACCGGGGAGCTGTTTTTT,CASSPPGIGTGELFF
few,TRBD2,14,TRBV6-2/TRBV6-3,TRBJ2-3,TGTGCCAGCAGAATAGCGGGGGATACAGATACGCAGTATTTT,CASRIAGDTDTQYF
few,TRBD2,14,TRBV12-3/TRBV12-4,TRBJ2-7,TGTGCCAGCAGTAAGGGACTACGGGGCTACGAGCAGTACTTC,CASSKGLRGYEQYF
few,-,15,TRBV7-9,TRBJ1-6,TGTGCCAGCAGCTCCGGACAGTCCTGGGATTCACCCCTCCACTTT,CASSSGQSWDSPLHF
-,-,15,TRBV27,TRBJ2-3,TGTGCCAGCAGTTTATCGGCCCTCAGCACAGATACGCAGTATTTT,CASSLSALSTDTQYF
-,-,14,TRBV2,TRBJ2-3,TGTGCCAGCAGCCAAGACAGACTCACAGATACGCAGTATTTT,CASSQDRLTDTQYF
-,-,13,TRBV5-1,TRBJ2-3,TGCGCCAGCAGCTCGGTCGGGGCAGATACGCAGTATTTT,CASSSVGADTQYF
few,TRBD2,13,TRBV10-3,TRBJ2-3,TGTGCCAGCGTGGCGGGGGGCTCTAGTACGCAGTATTTT,CASVAGGSSTQYF
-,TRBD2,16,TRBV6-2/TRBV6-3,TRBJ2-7,TGTGCCAGCAGTTACTCGACTAGCGGGAGGCCCTACGAGCAGTACTTC,CASSYSTSGRPYEQYF